These 7 T cell receptor beta chains were sequenced from one sample in a study of cytomegalovirus exposure and HLA in healthy donors (dated by TCRdb to about 2017). Libraries came from the immunoSEQ multiplex PCR assay. For the multiplex PCR, a mixture combining 60 forward primers for TCR Vbeta segments and 13 reverse primers for TCR Jbeta segments was used. The table was pulled from immuneACCESS by TCRdb, which kept in-frame rearrangements only. Such tables lose some clones; where checked, under half of the loss comes from unresolved V genes, and the rest has no known cause. Within this sample are about 100,000 clones, with roughly 75% of them counted one time only. The ten largest clones add up to about 7.9% of the sample. Sequencing was carried out using PBMCs. Receptors originate from a man aged 25-40 years in good health and CMV-seronegative.

V and J are TRBV18 and TRBJ1-3; D call uncertain. Between the trimmed V and J ends, which lost 1 base and 0 bases, there was a span of 10 bases. The CDR3 totals 16 residues. Germline lookup yields CDR1 KGHSH and CDR2 LQKENI. This CDR3 is CASSPRQINSGNTIYF. Written as DNA, the CDR3 is TGTGCCAGCTCACCACGGCAGATCAACTCTGGAAACACCATATATTTT.

This clone appeared a few times. Germline and junction disagree at one end, which may indicate a read error. The rearrangement links TRBV7-9 to TRBJ2-4; weak D call: TRBD1 (6 bases). Germline V gene data show CDR1 as SEHNR and CDR2 as FQNEAQ (reference sequence). This CDR3 has 12 amino acids. The DNA of the CDR3 is TGTGCCAGCAGCTTTACAGGGAAACAGATCCATTTC. Translated: CASSFTGKQIHF.

V is TRBV2 and J is TRBJ1-3; D gene unclear. The V gene lost 7 bases and the J gene lost 2 bases, with 9 bases spanning the gap. Germline CDR1 reads SNHLY; CDR2 reads FYNNEI. The CDR3 sequence is 13 residues long. The CDR3 here is CASKMSTGNTIYF. For the CDR3, the DNA is TGTGCCAGCAAAATGAGTACTGGAAACACCATATATTTT. Filled out from reference TRBV2 and TRBJ1-3, the complete variable domain reads EPEVTQTPSHQVTQMGQEVILRCVPISNHLYFYWYRQILGQKVEFLVSFYNNEISEKSEIFDDQFSVERPDGSNFTLKIRSTKLEDSAMYFCASKMSTGNTIYFGEGSWLTVV.

In its sample, this clone was seen once. V usage is TRBV6-5 and J usage is TRBJ2-3; 9 nucleotides align to TRBD1. Trimming cost V 4 bases and J 3 bases; bases outside gene matches: 8. This CDR3 contains 16 residues. Germline V gene sequence: CDR1 MNHEY, CDR2 SVGAGI. In nucleotides, the CDR3 is TGTGCCAGCAGTTCCGTCTGGGGACAGGGAACAGATACGCAGTATTTT. Translating it yields CASSSVWGQGTDTQYF.

This clone turned up a few times. The CDR3 sequence: CASSPPNSGTTYEQYF. The CDR3 nucleotides are TGTGCCAGCTCACCACCGAACTCGGGAACCACCTACGAGCAGTACTTC. The rearrangement joins TRBV18 to TRBJ2-7; tentative D call: TRBD2 (5 bases). CDR1 and CDR2 from the germline V gene are KGHSH and LQKENI. The CDR3 length is 16 residues. The germline V and J ends were trimmed by 0 bases and 2 bases, with 14 bases remaining between them. The whole variable domain, filled in from reference TRBV18 and TRBJ2-7, reads NAGVMQNPRHLVRRRGQEARLRCSPMKGHSHVYWYRQLPEEGLKFMVYLQKENIIDESGMPKERFSAEFPKEGPSILRIQQVVRGDSAAYFCASSPPNSGTTYEQYFGPGTRLTVT.

The chain is built from TRBV6-6 and TRBJ2-7; the match to TRBD1 covers 8 bases. The CDR3 covers 14 residues. CDR1 and CDR2 (germline): MNHNY, SVGAGI (reference sequence). With 6 bases clipped from V and 2 bases from J, the junction kept 6 bases outside the gene matches. DNA of the CDR3: TGTGCCAGCAGACCTAGACAGGGGCCCTACGAGCAGTACTTC. Translated: CASRPRQGPYEQYF.

This clone has only one observation. The rearrangement joins TRBV6-5 to TRBJ1-6; TRBD1 might be the D (6 bases). The germline V and J ends were trimmed by 5 bases and 8 bases, with 10 bases remaining between them. The germline V gene has CDR1 MNHEY and CDR2 SVGAGI. The CDR3 consists of 13 residues. The CDR3 loop is CASSAGGDSPLHF. The CDR3 region has the DNA TGTGCCAGCAGTGCGGGGGGCGATTCACCCCTCCACTTT.